These 20 T cell receptor beta chains originate from one sample sequenced in a study of blood T cell repertoires in COVID-19. Here immunoSEQ multiplex PCR was the method, and the copy in TCRdb shows in-frame clones only, minus some. The repertoire holds more than 250,000 clones, roughly 90% seen once, with around 6% in the top ten. Sequenced material: peripheral blood. The receptors here all came from a man between 18 and 35 years old who had recovered from COVID-19.

V usage is TRBV10-3 and J usage is TRBJ2-2; maybe TRBD2 (6 bases). Trimming removed 7 bases at V and 0 bases at J, with 12 bases between. The CDR3 contains 15 residues. Germline values: CDR1 ENHRY, CDR2 SYGVKD. DNA for the CDR3: TGTGCCATCACCCCCCGGGACTCGAACACCGGGGAGCTGTTTTTT. Protein: CAITPRDSNTGELFF.

The rearrangement uses TRBV7-3 and TRBJ2-2, with D possibly matching TRBD2 (6 bases). Trimming took 4 bases from V and 6 from J, leaving 9 bases between them. The CDR3 has 13 amino acids. Per the germline V gene, CDR1 is SGHTA and CDR2 is FQGTGA. The CDR3 DNA sequence: TGTGCCAGCAGCTCGACGGGGGCCGGGGAGCTGTTTTTT. Translating gives CASSSTGAGELFF.

This chain links TRBV5-1 with TRBJ2-5; 14 nucleotides agree with TRBD2. CDR1 is SGHRS and CDR2 is YFSETQ in the germline V gene. Trimming took 4 bases from V and 4 from J; bases not matched to a gene: 9. This CDR3 has 17 residues. This CDR3 is CASSPGLAGGRLETQYF. The CDR3 coding sequence is TGCGCCAGCAGCCCTGGACTAGCGGGGGGCCGGCTAGAGACCCAGTACTTC.

The chain recombines TRBV9 with TRBJ2-7; D unclear. The length of the CDR3 is 14 residues. Trimming removed 0 bases at V and 1 base at J, with 8 bases between. Germline V CDR1 and CDR2: SGDLS, YYNGEE. In nucleotides, the CDR3 is TGTGCCAGCAGCGTAGGCACCCTATCCTACGAGCAGTACTTC. Amino acid sequence: CASSVGTLSYEQYF. Filled out from reference TRBV9 and TRBJ2-7, the complete variable domain reads DSGVTQTPKHLITATGQRVTLRCSPRSGDLSVYWYQQSLDQGLQFLIQYYNGEERAKGNILERFSAQQFPDLHSELNLSSLELGDSALYFCASSVGTLSYEQYFGPGTRLTVT.

The chain couples TRBV30 to TRBJ2-1; TRBD2 matches 11 bases. The CDR3 has 16 amino acids. With V trimmed by 0 bases and J by 5 bases, 6 bases remained unmatched. Germline lookup yields CDR1 GTSNPN and CDR2 SVGIG (reference sequence). In DNA form, the CDR3 reads TGTGCCTGGAGTGTTCTAGCGGGAGGACGGGACAATGAGCAGTTCTTC. This translates into CAWSVLAGGRDNEQFF.

This chain connects TRBV3-1 (or the pseudogene TRBV3-2) to TRBJ1-2; the D is unclear. The CDR3 runs to 14 residues. Germline V CDR1 and CDR2: LGHDT, YNNKEL (reference sequence). V lost 3 bases to trimming and J lost 4 bases, with 12 bases between them. This CDR3 reads CASSQTSLSYGYTF. DNA of the CDR3: TGTGCCAGCAGCCAGACTTCTCTGAGCTATGGCTACACCTTC.

The chain couples TRBV4-1 to TRBJ1-1, with D possibly being TRBD1 (5 bases). V lost 1 base and J 2 bases, leaving 11 bases between the germline ends. The CDR3 is 15 residues long. The germline V gene has CDR1 MGHRA and CDR2 YSYEKL. Here the CDR3 DNA reads TGCGCCAGCAGCCAAGTGTCGGGGGTAAACACTGAAGCTTTCTTT. This encodes CASSQVSGVNTEAFF.

The gene calls are TRBV10-2 and TRBJ1-3; the D gene is possibly TRBD1 (5 bases). The CDR3 spans 16 residues. Trimming shortened V by 1 base and J by 0 bases, and 10 bases separated the two germline ends. Per the germline V gene, CDR1 is WSHSY and CDR2 is SAAADI. The DNA for the CDR3 is TGCGCCAGCAGTGAGTTAGTTGGGGCCTCTGGAAACACCATATATTTT. It codes for CASSELVGASGNTIYF.

CDR3: CASRLDTLNSYGYTF. The CDR3 DNA follows: TGTGCCAGCAGACTGGACACACTGAACTCCTATGGCTACACCTTC. The chain links TRBV6-5 to TRBJ1-2; D might be TRBD1 (5 bases). The CDR3 sequence is 15 residues long. CDR1 and CDR2 from the germline V gene are MNHEY and SVGAGI. V was clipped by 6 bases and J by 4 bases, with 18 bases between them.

This sequence joins TRBV27 and TRBJ1-1; D remains unclear. The CDR3 totals 14 residues. Between the trimmed V and J ends, which lost 5 bases and 4 bases, there was a span of 14 bases. CDR1 MNHEY and CDR2 SMNVEV come from the germline V gene (reference sequence). The DNA for the CDR3 is TGTGCCAGCAGTGCCCCGGAGATGGGCACTGAAGCTTTCTTT. Translating gives CASSAPEMGTEAFF.

CDR3 residues: CASSAGQGFSYEQYF. The CDR3 DNA follows: TGTGCCAGTAGTGCGGGACAGGGGTTCTCCTACGAGCAGTACTTC. The chain couples TRBV19 to TRBJ2-7, with TRBD1 matching 10 bases. Trimming took 5 bases from V and 0 from J; bases not matched to a gene: 4. Germline assignment: CDR1 LNHDA and CDR2 SQIVND (reference sequence). The CDR3 spans 15 residues.

V gene TRBV20-1 combines with J gene TRBJ2-5; D is unclear. The CDR3 covers 11 residues. Germline V CDR1 and CDR2: DFQATT, SNEGSKA (reference sequence). The V end was cut by 0 bases, the J end by 11 bases, with 10 bases between. CDR3 loop: CSARDQVTQYF. The CDR3 region has the DNA TGCAGTGCTAGAGATCAAGTGACTCAGTACTTC.

This sequence joins TRBV7-2 and TRBJ1-1; D uncertain. Germline V gives CDR1 SGHTA, CDR2 FQGNSA. V lost 1 base to trimming and J lost 7 bases, with 10 bases between them. This CDR3 has 13 residues. Written as DNA, the CDR3 is TGTGCCAGCAGCTTAGAGATCTATGGTGAAGCTTTCTTT. Protein: CASSLEIYGEAFF.

V and J are TRBV19 and TRBJ1-5, with TRBD1 matching over 9 bases. This CDR3 has 17 amino acids. V was clipped by 0 bases and J by 0 bases; unmatched bases: 3. Germline assignment: CDR1 LNHDA and CDR2 SQIVND (reference sequence). The CDR3 region has the DNA TGTGCCAGTAGTATAGAGGGGACAGGGCATAGCAATCAGCCCCAGCATTTT. Protein sequence: CASSIEGTGHSNQPQHF.

V is TRBV27 and J is TRBJ2-7; 10 bases match TRBD1. V shed 9 bases, J shed 4 bases, and the junction held 9 bases outside the gene matches. CDR1 MNHEY and CDR2 SMNVEV come from the germline V gene (reference sequence). CDR3 size: 14 residues. CDR3 in amino acids: CASRLGTGAYEQYF. The DNA of the CDR3 is TGTGCCAGTAGACTCGGGACAGGGGCTTACGAGCAGTACTTC.

V is TRBV6-5 and J is TRBJ2-1; D gene ambiguous. The CDR3 spans 13 residues. Germline-derived CDR1 and CDR2 are MNHEY and SVGAGI. With 6 bases removed from V and 9 bases from J, the gap between germline ends came to 15 bases. This CDR3 is CASRPSRNGEQFF. DNA of the CDR3: TGTGCCAGCAGGCCAAGTCGCAACGGTGAGCAGTTCTTC.

This clone showed up just once. J is TRBJ2-7 and V is TRBV10-1; no clear D gene. Germline-derived CDR1 and CDR2 are WNHNN and SYGVQD (reference sequence). The CDR3 loop spans 13 amino acids. Trimming removed 4 bases at V and 1 base at J, with 8 bases between. CDR3 sequence (DNA): TGCGCCAGCAGTGTTGGCGGATCCTACGAGCAGTACTTC. It yields the protein CASSVGGSYEQYF.

The rearrangement links TRBV6-5 to TRBJ2-7; no clear D. This CDR3 region has 13 residues. Germline-derived CDR1 and CDR2 are MNHEY and SVGAGI. V lost 2 bases to trimming and J lost 2 bases, with 7 bases between them. CDR3: CASSYTPTYEQYF. In nucleotides, the CDR3 is TGTGCCAGCAGTTACACGCCTACCTACGAGCAGTACTTC.

The chain employs TRBV14 and TRBJ1-1; TRBD1 is a possible D gene (5 bases). Germline V lookup: CDR1 SGHDN, CDR2 FVKESK. CDR3 length: 15 residues. Trimming took 1 base from V and 2 from J, leaving 11 bases between them. CDR3 in DNA: TGTGCCAGCAGCCAAGGAATGGGGGGAAACACTGAAGCTTTCTTT. Translated: CASSQGMGGNTEAFF.

CDR3 in DNA: TGTGCCAGCAGCTTAGTTGGGACAGATGAGACCCAGTACTTC. Residues: CASSLVGTDETQYF. The V call is TRBV7-9, the J call TRBJ2-5, with 7 bases aligning to TRBD1. Trimming removed 1 base from V and 5 bases from J; junction bases left unmatched: 4. CDR1 is SEHNR, CDR2 FQNEAQ, per germline (reference sequence). This CDR3 region has 14 residues.